Listed below are T cell receptor beta chains from one sample, sequenced in a study of cytomegalovirus exposure and HLA in healthy donors. The data were produced by immunoSEQ multiplex PCR, yet TCRdb's version contains in-frame clones alone and is incomplete. The table includes just over 65,000 clones, around 97% detected once. Input material: PBMCs. The receptors originated from a woman between 18 and 29 years old in good health and CMV-seropositive. Each CDR3 is given with its conserved first and last residue.

j_call v_call cdr3_aa
TRBJ1-5 TRBV19 CASSYLSGTGGPWDQPQHF
TRBJ2-7 TRBV27 CASSGSSYEQYF
TRBJ2-5 TRBV28 CASSSGTSQETQYF
TRBJ1-1 TRBV18 CASSLTGENTEAFF
TRBJ2-7 TRBV11-2 CASRDNPSGSQYEQYF
TRBJ2-7 TRBV11-2 CASSSRTGVSYEQYF
TRBJ2-7 TRBV30 CAWSSGTNYEQYF
TRBJ2-5 TRBV6-1 CASTRMGGEETQYF
TRBJ2-3 TRBV28 CASSLEHGSTDTQYF
TRBJ1-2 TRBV4-1 CASSQVSGQGNYGYTF
TRBJ1-5 TRBV6-1 CASSGRYRDNRQPQHF
TRBJ2-2 TRBV5-6 CASSLNVGQGYTGELFF
TRBJ2-1 TRBV30 CAWSPGLAGANEQFF
TRBJ1-4 TRBV29-1 CGTGENIEKLFF
TRBJ2-3 TRBV27 CASSLSWEGTDTQYF
TRBJ1-2 TRBV28 CASTPGQGYGYTF
TRBJ2-5 TRBV5-5 CASSLAGLDRGETQYF
TRBJ1-2 TRBV28 CASSYGQGLYGYTF
TRBJ1-4 TRBV6-1 CASSARQGGTNEKLFF
TRBJ2-3 TRBV5-3 CARSLSRGTSGRAVTDTQYF
TRBJ1-1 TRBV28 CASSLLTPGSTEAFF
TRBJ2-1 TRBV6-6 CASSYLAGTYNEQFF
TRBJ2-1 TRBV6-5 CASSWRAQSYNEQFF
TRBJ2-5 TRBV5-1 CASSFETGAGETQYF
TRBJ2-2 TRBV28 CASSVSRGTGELFF
TRBJ2-1 TRBV9 CASSVEVQGLAGNEQFF
TRBJ2-7 TRBV7-2 CASSLVTGDYEQYF
TRBJ2-7 TRBV11-2 CASSITSGRVHYEQYF
TRBJ2-1 TRBV6-1 CASSEDAGGPNEQFF
TRBJ2-3 TRBV5-1 CASSLDRGWVDTQYF
TRBJ2-1 TRBV11-1 CASSFTGETNNEQFF
TRBJ1-2 TRBV5-5 CASSLRQEPAYGYTF
TRBJ1-1 TRBV28 CASSPGTLPNTEAFF
TRBJ1-2 TRBV28 CASSLDELLVGDYITNYGYTF
TRBJ2-7 TRBV6-5 CASSYRRGGEQYF
TRBJ2-1 TRBV27 CASSSGLAGEVQFF
TRBJ1-1 TRBV28 CASSFGTGTLNTEAFF
TRBJ2-5 TRBV18 CASSPPTGQQETQYF
TRBJ2-1 TRBV6-1 CASSEAPLDSSYNEQFF
TRBJ1-1 TRBV19 CASSNPGAGRTEAFF
TRBJ1-2 TRBV4-1 CASSQDTGYYGYTF
TRBJ1-2 TRBV6-1 CASSEGQIYGYTF
TRBJ2-3 TRBV10-3 CAISESGTSGDTQYF
TRBJ2-7 TRBV11-2 CASSYSPGHSYEQYF
TRBJ2-7 TRBV13 CASSPPKGRETYEQYF
TRBJ2-3 TRBV6-1 CASRRTSRDTQYF
TRBJ1-2 TRBV9 CASSVGGGYGYTF
TRBJ2-7 TRBV5-4 CASSSGQGRYEQYF
TRBJ2-3 TRBV6-1 CASSELLGAPDTQYF
TRBJ2-2 TRBV6-4 CASSDTGAPGELFF
TRBJ2-3 TRBV29-1 CSVKRLAGGPTDTQYF
TRBJ2-7 TRBV7-8 CASSLIANSYEQYF
TRBJ2-1 TRBV5-1 CASSLAEVAGALMFF